These 11 T cell receptor beta chains originate from one sample sequenced in a study of cytomegalovirus exposure and HLA in healthy donors. The PCR used 60 Vbeta and 13 Jbeta primers. The method was immunoSEQ multiplex PCR; TCRdb's version includes in-frame clones alone and lacks a portion of them. This table holds 200,000 to 250,000 clones, approximately 83% found once. Specimen: PBMCs. Receptors were obtained from a boy aged 2-15 years in good health and CMV-seronegative.

The chain uses TRBV2 and TRBJ2-7; perhaps TRBD2 as D (5 bases). The V end was cut by 5 bases, the J end by 2 bases, with 13 bases between. Germline CDR1 is SNHLY and CDR2 is FYNNEI. The CDR3 runs 14 residues. This CDR3 is CASSRAPGTYEQYF. The CDR3 DNA is TGTGCCAGCAGTAGGGCCCCGGGGACCTACGAGCAGTACTTC.

The rearrangement joins TRBV19 to TRBJ1-2, with 8 bases that match TRBD1. V shed 5 bases, J shed 3 bases, and the junction held 8 bases outside the gene matches. Germline values: CDR1 LNHDA, CDR2 SQIVND (reference sequence). The CDR3 runs 15 residues. CDR3 in amino acids: CASSVLRGQDYGYTF. CDR3 DNA sequence: TGTGCCAGTAGTGTCTTAAGGGGACAGGACTATGGCTACACCTTC. Looking up the rest from reference TRBV19 and TRBJ1-2 gives the full variable domain: DGGITQSPKYLFRKEGQNVTLSCEQNLNHDAMYWYRQDPGQGLRLIYYSQIVNDFQKGDIAEGYSVSREKKESFPLTVTSAQKNPTAFYLCASSVLRGQDYGYTFGSGTRLTVV.

The V call is TRBV18, the J call TRBJ1-1, with TRBD1 as a possible D gene (6 bases). V shed 3 bases and J shed 3 bases, with 14 bases lying between them. The germline V gene has CDR1 KGHSH and CDR2 LQKENI. This CDR3 has 15 residues. The DNA of the CDR3 is TGTGCCAGCTCACCTGCGACAGGCTGGGACACTGAAGCTTTCTTT. Its protein is CASSPATGWDTEAFF.

This chain connects TRBV29-1 to TRBJ2-2; 7 bases align to TRBD2. The germline CDR1 and CDR2 sequences are SQVTM and ANQGSEA. After removal of 5 bases from V and 4 bases from J, the junction contained 4 bases not matched to a gene. There are 13 residues in the CDR3. The CDR3 sequence: CSVTSDPTGELFF. Here the CDR3 DNA reads TGCAGCGTTACTAGCGACCCCACCGGGGAGCTGTTTTTT.

This chain connects TRBV29-1 to TRBJ1-2; possibly TRBD1 for D (5 bases). Between the trimmed V and J ends, which lost 6 bases and 4 bases, there was a span of 12 bases. The CDR3 covers 12 residues. In germline, CDR1 is SQVTM, CDR2 ANQGSEA. DNA for the CDR3: TGCAGCGTGGACACCGTATTCTATGGCTACACCTTC. This encodes CSVDTVFYGYTF.

This clone was recorded once. CDR3 nucleotides: TGCAGCGTTGGACTAGCGGGAGGGGATGAGCAGTTCTTC. Its translation: CSVGLAGGDEQFF. The chain has TRBV29-1 and TRBJ2-1; 14 bases align to TRBD2. Germline-derived CDR1 and CDR2 are SQVTM and ANQGSEA. This CDR3 contains 13 residues. J gave up 8 bases and V 4 bases, and 1 base lay outside the gene matches.

Concerning this clone itself: An end of the junction differs from the germline gene, which may be a read error. V usage is TRBV7-7 and J usage is TRBJ2-1; 12 nucleotides line up with TRBD2. Germline V lookup: CDR1 SSHAT, CDR2 FNYEAQ (reference sequence). The length of the CDR3 is 16 residues. The CDR3 region has the DNA TGTGCTAGCAGCTCTCTACTAGCGGGGGGACAGGGTGAGCAGTTCTTC. Its protein product is CASSSLLAGGQGEQFF.

The gene calls are TRBV7-9 and TRBJ1-2; 11 bases line up with TRBD1. Germline V CDR1 and CDR2: SEHNR, FQNEAQ (reference sequence). This CDR3 region has 16 residues. V lost 2 bases, J lost 4 bases, and 6 bases stayed unmatched. Written as DNA, the CDR3 is TGTGCCAGCAGCTTATCTGGGACAGGGGGGATCTATGGCTACACCTTC. Its protein product is CASSLSGTGGIYGYTF.

In DNA, the CDR3 is TGTGCCAGTAGTCCCTTTACAGAATTCGGATATGGCTACACCTTC. It encodes CASSPFTEFGYGYTF. The V call is TRBV19, the J call TRBJ1-2; no reliable D call. V lost 5 bases to trimming and J lost 5 bases, with 18 bases between them. Germline V gene lookup returns CDR1 LNHDA and CDR2 SQIVND (reference sequence). The CDR3 is 15 residues long.

Comment on this clone: One junction end disagrees with the germline gene, perhaps due to a read error. This chain links TRBV29-1 with TRBJ2-7; TRBD1 aligns across 9 bases. Germline-derived CDR1 and CDR2 are SQVTM and ANQGSEA. This CDR3 has 13 amino acids. The CDR3 spells CSVGTGVSFEQYF. CDR3 coding DNA: TGCAGCGTTGGGACAGGGGTGTCCTTCGAGCAGTACTTC.

The chain employs TRBV6-6 and TRBJ1-5, with a tentative D call TRBD1 (6 bases). The CDR3 runs to 16 residues. CDR1 MNHNY and CDR2 SVGAGI come from the germline V gene (reference sequence). Trimming took off 6 bases at V and 1 base at J, with 16 bases between the two ends. The CDR3 DNA sequence: TGTGCCAGCAGACCCCCTACAGGGCCCAGCAATCAGCCCCAGCATTTT. It codes for CASRPPTGPSNQPQHF.